The T cell receptor beta chain described here comes from a study of shared clonotypes between healthy human individuals. Study at large: Aged between 18 and 49, the donors were a couple of women and three men.

From CD4+ cells came CD45RA+ naive and CD45RA-negative memory subsets. With V trimmed by 1 base and J by 6 bases, 7 bases remained unmatched. The CDR3 is 15 amino acids. Per germline, CDR1 SGHRS and CDR2 YFSETQ. Deep was the level used in running the assay. The table came from immunoSEQ multiplex PCR; TCRdb's copy has only in-frame clones and leaves some out. The sample holds about 990,000 clones, about 84% seen once. J is TRBJ2-7 and V is TRBV5-1; 10 bases line up with TRBD2. The clonotype comes from a man in his late teens or twenties in good health. Some clones in this sample may be carry-over from other donors' samples. Sequences were obtained from memory CD4+ T cells from PBMCs. Subset in this sample: CD45RA-negative fraction. For the CDR3, the DNA is TGCGCCAGCAGCTTGAGTGGACTAGCGGATGGCGAGCAGTACTTC. Its protein is CASSLSGLADGEQYF. Combining the CDR3 with reference TRBV5-1 and TRBJ2-7 gives the whole variable domain KAGVTQTPRYLIKTRGQQVTLSCSPISGHRSVSWYQQTPGQGLQFLFEYFSETQRNKGNFPGRFSGRQFSNSRSEMNVSTLELGDSALYLCASSLSGLADGEQYFGPGTRLTVT.